The rows below give T cell receptor beta chains drawn from one sample of a study of blood T cell repertoires in COVID-19. Assay: immunoSEQ multiplex PCR; the TCRdb copy retains only in-frame clones and omits some. The data contain about 70,000 clones, roughly 84% of them singletons. Sample: peripheral blood. These receptors originate from a woman aged 18-29 years with acute or convalescent COVID-19. The CDR3 runs from the conserved cysteine through the conserved F or W. Fields, in order: D gene, V gene, J gene, clone size, CDR3 protein, CDR3 DNA. A D gene is named only where the DNA matches it firmly. Size is stated for part of the rows, as once, few or many counts, or as a class when the clone is expanded.

D gene: .; V gene: TRBV11-3; J gene: TRBJ2-3; clone size: .; CDR3 protein: CASSLQGYTDTQYF; CDR3 DNA: TGTGCCAGCAGCTTGCAGGGGTACACAGATACGCAGTATTTT
D gene: .; V gene: TRBV13; J gene: TRBJ1-1; clone size: once; CDR3 protein: CASSPPLNTEAFF; CDR3 DNA: TGTGCCAGCAGCCCCCCATTGAACACTGAAGCTTTCTTT
D gene: .; V gene: TRBV18; J gene: TRBJ1-1; clone size: .; CDR3 protein: CASSRGPPNTEAFF; CDR3 DNA: TGTGCCAGCTCAAGGGGCCCCCCGAACACTGAAGCTTTCTTT
D gene: .; V gene: TRBV2; J gene: TRBJ1-6; clone size: .; CDR3 protein: CASSSGYNSPLHF; CDR3 DNA: TGTGCCAGCAGTTCGGGTTACAATTCACCCCTCCACTTT
D gene: TRBD1; V gene: TRBV19; J gene: TRBJ1-2; clone size: .; CDR3 protein: CASRDRDRGGYGYTF; CDR3 DNA: TGTGCCAGCCGAGACCGGGACAGAGGTGGCTATGGCTACACCTTC
D gene: TRBD1; V gene: TRBV28; J gene: TRBJ2-7; clone size: .; CDR3 protein: CASLPIGQVLHEQYF; CDR3 DNA: TGTGCCAGCCTACCAATTGGACAGGTTCTCCACGAGCAGTACTTC
D gene: .; V gene: TRBV14; J gene: TRBJ1-1; clone size: .; CDR3 protein: CTSSQVDKNTEAFF; CDR3 DNA: TGTACCAGCAGCCAAGTCGACAAGAACACTGAAGCTTTCTTT
D gene: TRBD1; V gene: TRBV29-1; J gene: TRBJ2-5; clone size: .; CDR3 protein: CSVEDETGVSIQETQYF; CDR3 DNA: TGCAGCGTTGAAGATGAGACAGGGGTCTCTATCCAAGAGACCCAGTACTTC
D gene: TRBD1; V gene: TRBV5-4; J gene: TRBJ2-7; clone size: .; CDR3 protein: CASSKLDRDHYEQYF; CDR3 DNA: TGTGCCAGCAGCAAACTCGACAGGGACCACTACGAGCAGTACTTC
D gene: TRBD1; V gene: TRBV6-5; J gene: TRBJ1-2; clone size: .; CDR3 protein: CASSYSDRQGYTF; CDR3 DNA: TGTGCCAGCAGTTACTCGGACAGGCAGGGCTACACCTTC
D gene: .; V gene: TRBV3-1/TRBV3-2; J gene: TRBJ1-5; clone size: .; CDR3 protein: CASSQGGDQPQHF; CDR3 DNA: TGTGCCAGCAGCCAAGGGGGGGATCAGCCCCAGCATTTT
D gene: .; V gene: TRBV4-1; J gene: TRBJ2-4; clone size: .; CDR3 protein: CASSQDENRAKNIQYF; CDR3 DNA: TGCGCCAGCAGCCAAGACGAGAATCGAGCCAAAAACATTCAGTACTTC
D gene: .; V gene: TRBV6-2/TRBV6-3; J gene: TRBJ1-1; clone size: .; CDR3 protein: CASSYYARMNTEAFF; CDR3 DNA: TGTGCCAGCAGTTACTATGCCAGAATGAACACTGAAGCTTTCTTT
D gene: .; V gene: TRBV11-2; J gene: TRBJ1-3; clone size: .; CDR3 protein: CASSLYGPGGASGNTIYF; CDR3 DNA: TGTGCCAGCAGCTTATATGGCCCCGGGGGGGCCTCTGGAAACACCATATATTTT
D gene: TRBD2; V gene: TRBV4-1; J gene: TRBJ2-7; clone size: .; CDR3 protein: CASSQGGSGGLYEQYF; CDR3 DNA: TGCGCCAGCAGCCAAGGAGGTTCGGGGGGGCTTTACGAGCAGTACTTC
D gene: TRBD1; V gene: TRBV16; J gene: TRBJ1-5; clone size: .; CDR3 protein: CASSQGTGKDQPQHF; CDR3 DNA: TGTGCCAGCAGCCAAGGGACAGGGAAGGATCAGCCCCAGCATTTT
D gene: TRBD1; V gene: TRBV10-3; J gene: TRBJ2-2; clone size: .; CDR3 protein: CAIRGTGDTGELFF; CDR3 DNA: TGTGCCATCAGAGGGACAGGAGACACCGGGGAGCTGTTTTTT
D gene: .; V gene: TRBV5-3; J gene: TRBJ2-1; clone size: .; CDR3 protein: CARSLVGRLDSYNEQFF; CDR3 DNA: TGTGCCAGAAGCTTGGTTGGCAGGTTGGACTCCTACAATGAGCAGTTCTTC
D gene: TRBD2; V gene: TRBV19; J gene: TRBJ2-7; clone size: few; CDR3 protein: CASSTVPSGLDEQYF; CDR3 DNA: TGTGCCAGTAGTACGGTCCCTAGCGGGCTCGACGAGCAGTACTTC
D gene: TRBD2; V gene: TRBV19; J gene: TRBJ2-3; clone size: once; CDR3 protein: CASSRRTRAADTQYF; CDR3 DNA: TGTGCCAGTAGTAGGAGGACTAGGGCGGCAGATACGCAGTATTTT
D gene: TRBD2; V gene: TRBV6-2/TRBV6-3; J gene: TRBJ2-7; clone size: .; CDR3 protein: CASSYSPRRLARDLYEQYF; CDR3 DNA: TGTGCCAGCAGTTACTCCCCCCGCCGACTAGCGCGAGATCTGTACGAGCAGTACTTC
D gene: TRBD1; V gene: TRBV10-3; J gene: TRBJ2-3; clone size: .; CDR3 protein: CAISDPGQGYTDTQYF; CDR3 DNA: TGTGCCATCAGTGATCCGGGACAGGGATACACAGATACGCAGTATTTT
D gene: .; V gene: TRBV20-1; J gene: TRBJ2-1; clone size: .; CDR3 protein: CSASWRDFWGNEQFF; CDR3 DNA: TGCAGTGCTAGTTGGCGGGACTTTTGGGGGAATGAGCAGTTCTTC
D gene: .; V gene: TRBV9; J gene: TRBJ2-7; clone size: .; CDR3 protein: CASSAQTGDYEQYF; CDR3 DNA: TGTGCCAGCAGCGCCCAGACCGGAGACTACGAGCAGTACTTC
D gene: .; V gene: TRBV18; J gene: TRBJ2-1; clone size: once; CDR3 protein: CASSQILGAYNEQFF; CDR3 DNA: TGTGCCAGCTCACAAATTTTAGGGGCCTACAATGAGCAGTTCTTC
D gene: .; V gene: TRBV29-1; J gene: TRBJ2-3; clone size: few; CDR3 protein: CSVPTGPSGTDTQYF; CDR3 DNA: TGCAGCGTTCCGACAGGTCCCTCGGGCACAGATACGCAGTATTTT
D gene: .; V gene: TRBV5-4; J gene: TRBJ1-5; clone size: .; CDR3 protein: CASSLLLNGYSNQPQHF; CDR3 DNA: TGTGCCAGCAGCTTGTTATTAAACGGTTATAGCAATCAGCCCCAGCATTTT
D gene: .; V gene: TRBV4-1; J gene: TRBJ2-6; clone size: .; CDR3 protein: CASSLSGANVLTF; CDR3 DNA: TGCGCCAGCAGTCTCTCTGGGGCCAACGTCCTGACTTTC
D gene: TRBD1; V gene: TRBV27; J gene: TRBJ1-6; clone size: .; CDR3 protein: CASRTGTGYNSPLHF; CDR3 DNA: TGTGCCAGCAGGACAGGGACAGGATATAATTCACCCCTCCACTTT